Shown below are 20 T cell receptor beta chains from a single sample sequenced in a study of cytomegalovirus exposure and HLA in healthy donors. 60 Vbeta and 13 Jbeta primers were used in PCR. Profiling relied on immunoSEQ multiplex PCR, and the TCRdb table lists in-frame clones only, not all of them. The sample carries under 200,000 clones, more than 80% recorded once. The sample consisted of PBMCs. Source of these receptors: a woman aged 18-35 years in good health and CMV-seronegative.

DNA of the CDR3: TGTGCCAGCACCCAAGAAGGAGGGCTCGAGGATTCACCCCTCCACTTT. Its translation: CASTQEGGLEDSPLHF. J is TRBJ1-6 and V is TRBV9; no clear D. Trimming took off 6 bases at V and 8 bases at J, with 21 bases between the two ends. The CDR3 consists of 16 residues. Germline V gene sequence: CDR1 SGDLS, CDR2 YYNGEE.

The J gene is TRBJ1-6, the V gene TRBV2; D is unresolved. Germline values: CDR1 SNHLY, CDR2 FYNNEI. V was cut by 3 bases and J by 9 bases, with 6 bases left in between. This CDR3 has 12 residues. The CDR3 region has the DNA TGTGCCAGCAGTGATCTATTTTCACCCCTCCACTTT. This gives the protein CASSDLFSPLHF.

The chain is built from TRBV16 and TRBJ2-1; 10 positions agree with TRBD2. The CDR3 has 16 residues. Germline CDR1 is KGHSY and CDR2 is FQNENV. V lost 4 bases, J lost 4 bases, and 7 bases stayed unmatched. The CDR3 is CASSPRASGGYNEQFF. The CDR3 DNA reads TGTGCCAGCAGCCCGAGGGCTAGCGGGGGTTACAATGAGCAGTTCTTC.

The CDR3 region has the DNA TGTGCCTGGAGTGTCGCAGGGAATCAGCCCCAGCATTTT. Encoded protein: CAWSVAGNQPQHF. The chain recombines TRBV30 with TRBJ1-5; weak D call: TRBD1 (5 bases). Looked up from germline, CDR1 is GTSNPN and CDR2 is SVGIG (reference sequence). The CDR3 is 13 amino acids. Trimming took 0 bases from V and 4 from J, leaving 7 bases between them.

This clone showed up just once. This sequence joins TRBV11-3 and TRBJ1-5, with D hard to call. Deletions cut 8 bases from V and 4 bases from J, with 12 bases between. From germline, CDR1 is SGHNT and CDR2 YENEEA. This CDR3 spans 13 amino acids. The CDR3 DNA follows: TGTGCCAGCTCGGGAGGGTTGAATCAGCCCCAGCATTTT. This translates into CASSGGLNQPQHF.

As to this clone: One end of the junction is discordant with germline, which a read error may explain. The chain combines TRBV11-2 with TRBJ2-1; 9 nucleotides align to TRBD2. CDR3 length: 12 residues. Per the germline V gene, CDR1 is SGHAT and CDR2 is FQNNGV. The CDR3 region has the DNA TGTGCCAGCAGCTTAGGTGGGACTAGCATCCTCTTC. Its protein product is CASSLGGTSILF.

This chain uses TRBV9 with TRBJ2-2; 10 nucleotides match TRBD1. The CDR3 length is 17 residues. From germline, CDR1 is SGDLS and CDR2 YYNGEE. The V segment lost 1 base and the J segment 1 base; nucleotides outside the gene matches: 4. The CDR3 nucleotides read TGTGCCAGCAGCGTACCAGGGACAGGGGTGAACACCGGGGAGCTGTTTTTT. It yields the protein CASSVPGTGVNTGELFF.

This chain uses TRBV27 with TRBJ1-1; D unresolved. The CDR3 runs to 14 residues. The germline V and J ends were trimmed by 5 bases and 4 bases, with 14 bases remaining between them. Germline V gene sequence: CDR1 MNHEY, CDR2 SMNVEV (reference sequence). The CDR3 sequence: CASSPTEVFTEAFF. The CDR3 DNA reads TGTGCCAGCAGTCCGACCGAGGTCTTCACTGAAGCTTTCTTT.

On this clone itself: An end of the junction differs from the germline gene, which may be a read error. The chain combines TRBV7-9 with TRBJ1-2; TRBD1 matches at 7 bases. The CDR3 spans 14 residues. CDR1 and CDR2 (germline): SEHNR, FQNEAQ (reference sequence). The CDR3 DNA follows: TGTGCCAGCAGTTTAGGGACAGCGTTATATGGCTACACCTTC. It codes for CASSLGTALYGYTF.

This clone has more than one count but fewer than ten. Within the sample, other DNA sequences also encode this same CDR3. The rearrangement links TRBV11-2 to TRBJ2-7; 9 bases align to TRBD1. The V gene's germline CDR1 is SGHAT and CDR2 FQNNGV. Losses at the gene ends were 6 bases for V and 0 bases for J; bases not matched to a gene: 3. The CDR3 has 14 residues. The CDR3, as DNA: TGTGCCAGCAGTCAGGACAGGGGCTCCTACGAGCAGTACTTC. This sequence encodes CASSQDRGSYEQYF.

The rearrangement links TRBV30 to TRBJ2-1, with D maybe TRBD2 (6 bases). Germline values: CDR1 GTSNPN, CDR2 SVGIG (reference sequence). This CDR3 is 18 amino acids long. With 0 bases removed from V and 2 bases from J, the gap between germline ends came to 20 bases. CDR3 DNA: TGTGCCTGGAGTGTACCCTTTTATCGGGAGTCCCCCTACAATGAGCAGTTCTTC. Protein: CAWSVPFYRESPYNEQFF.

This chain joins TRBV18 and TRBJ1-4; TRBD1 aligns across 9 bases. The CDR3 has 17 residues. J was trimmed by 0 bases and V by 3 bases; bases with no gene match: 5. CDR1 is KGHSH, CDR2 LQKENI, per germline. As DNA, the CDR3 is TGTGCCAGCTCACCGAGACAGGGGGGATCAACTAATGAAAAACTGTTTTTT. Its translation is CASSPRQGGSTNEKLFF.

The CDR3 loop reads CASGFYGGGGKLFF. CDR3 nucleotide sequence: TGTGCTAGTGGTTTCTACGGTGGGGGGGGAAAACTGTTTTTT. This chain uses TRBV12-5 with TRBJ1-4, with a possible D match to TRBD1 (5 bases). CDR1 and CDR2 from the germline V gene are LGHNT and FRNRAP. The V end was cut by 3 bases, the J end by 10 bases, with 15 bases between. This CDR3 has 14 residues. Complete variable domain (other parts from reference TRBV12-5 and TRBJ1-4): DARVTQTPRHKVTEMGQEVTMRCQPILGHNTVFWYRQTMMQGLELLAYFRNRAPLDDSGMPKDRFSAEMPDATLATLKIQPSEPRDSAVYFCASGFYGGGGKLFFGSGTQLSVL.

The chain links TRBV19 to TRBJ1-6, with 11 bases that match TRBD1. Germline trimming cut 4 bases from V and 9 bases from J; bases unmatched to any gene: 5. Germline-derived CDR1 and CDR2 are LNHDA and SQIVND (reference sequence). CDR3 size: 15 residues. DNA for the CDR3: TGTGCCAGTAGTAGGGACAGGGGGGACACTTCACCCCTCCACTTT. It is translated as CASSRDRGDTSPLHF.

CDR3 in amino acids: CASTPTGNYGYTF. The CDR3 coding sequence is TGTGCCAGTACCCCGACAGGGAACTATGGCTACACCTTC. J is TRBJ1-2 and V is TRBV19; the match to TRBD1 covers 7 bases. V gave up 7 bases and J gave up 2 bases; unmatched junction bases: 4. Germline CDR1 reads LNHDA; CDR2 reads SQIVND (reference sequence). The CDR3 is 13 residues long.

The chain links TRBV7-8 to TRBJ2-1, with 8 bases identical to TRBD2. The CDR3 consists of 16 residues. The germline CDR1 and CDR2 sequences are SGHVS and FQNEAQ. With V trimmed by 4 bases and J by 0 bases, 5 bases remained unmatched. CDR3 amino acids: CASSSREGPSYNEQFF. DNA for the CDR3: TGTGCCAGCAGCTCCCGGGAGGGTCCCTCCTACAATGAGCAGTTCTTC.

The gene calls are TRBV9 and TRBJ2-1, with no clear D. The CDR3 covers 11 residues. Trimming took off 3 bases at V and 7 bases at J, with 5 bases between the two ends. Germline V gene lookup returns CDR1 SGDLS and CDR2 YYNGEE. The CDR3 here is CASSAQNEQFF. DNA for the CDR3: TGTGCCAGCAGCGCCCAGAATGAGCAGTTCTTC.

The sample holds one count of this clone. The V gene is TRBV7-2, the J gene TRBJ2-2; possible D gene TRBD2, 6 bases. Looked up from germline, CDR1 is SGHTA and CDR2 is FQGNSA. The CDR3 contains 14 residues. V lost 3 bases to trimming and J lost 1 base, with 6 bases between them. Here the CDR3 DNA reads TGTGCCAGCAGCTTGGGGGGGAACACCGGGGAGCTGTTTTTT. Translation: CASSLGGNTGELFF.

The chain is built from TRBV6-4 and TRBJ2-7; the match to TRBD1 covers 7 bases. This CDR3 spans 15 amino acids. V dropped 3 bases and J dropped 1; count of bases not matched to a gene: 6. Per germline, CDR1 MRHNA and CDR2 SNTAGT. The CDR3, as DNA: TGTGCCAGCAGTGAATACCGGGACAGATCCTACGAGCAGTACTTC. Translating gives CASSEYRDRSYEQYF.

V is TRBV6-1 and J is TRBJ1-5, with 9 bases that match TRBD1. Trimming removed 3 bases from V and 1 base from J; junction bases left unmatched: 7. The CDR3 is 17 amino acids. Germline CDR1 MNHNS, CDR2 SASEGT. The CDR3 loop is CASSDPRQGVSNQPQHF. CDR3 coding DNA: TGTGCCAGCAGTGATCCCCGACAGGGGGTGAGCAATCAGCCCCAGCATTTT.